The rows below give T cell receptor beta chains drawn from one sample of a study of early T cells in non-severe SARS-CoV-2 infection. TCRdb redid the calling of the 5' RACE reads with MiXCR, one entry per CDR3 protein. The repertoire holds tens of thousands of distinct CDR3 sequences, with approximately 5.2% as singletons. What was sequenced was whole blood. These receptors all stem from an adult who was a healthcare worker with PCR-confirmed SARS-CoV-2 infection or an uninfected control (not recorded which). The CDR3 runs from the conserved cysteine through the conserved F or W. The D gene is left open where the match is weak. Only part of the rows carry a size: once, few, many, or a class if the clone is expanded.

V: TRBV12-3/TRBV12-4
D: NA
size: NA
J: TRBJ1-1
CDR3: CASGWGGTDTEAFF
DNA: TGTGCCAGCGGGTGGGGTGGAACAGATACTGAAGCTTTCTTT

V: TRBV10-3
D: NA
size: medium-sized
J: TRBJ1-1
CDR3: CAIFSGADTEAFF
DNA: TGTGCCATCTTCAGTGGGGCGGACACTGAAGCTTTCTTT

V: TRBV11-2
D: TRBD2
size: few
J: TRBJ2-1
CDR3: CASSQGTSGRVEQFF
DNA: TGTGCCAGCAGCCAGGGGACTAGCGGGAGGGTTGAGCAGTTCTTC

V: TRBV20-1
D: TRBD2
size: many
J: TRBJ2-5
CDR3: CSAGLVVETQYF
DNA: TGCAGTGCGGGACTAGTAGTTGAGACCCAGTACTTC

V: TRBV7-3
D: NA
size: many
J: TRBJ1-2
CDR3: CASSLDSGSYGYTF
DNA: TGTGCCAGCAGCTTAGATTCTGGGTCCTATGGCTACACCTTC

V: TRBV11-2
D: TRBD2
size: many
J: TRBJ2-1
CDR3: CASSPRTSGHNEQFF
DNA: TGTGCCAGCAGCCCCAGGACTAGCGGGCATAATGAGCAGTTCTTC

V: TRBV12-2
D: NA
size: many
J: TRBJ1-2
CDR3: CASRLKLHRGYGYTF
DNA: TGTGCAAGTCGCTTAAAGCTCCATAGGGGATATGGCTACACCTTC

V: TRBV11-2
D: TRBD1
size: NA
J: TRBJ2-1
CDR3: CASSSWTGSYNEQFF
DNA: TGTGCCAGCAGCTCTTGGACAGGTTCCTACAATGAGCAGTTCTTC

V: TRBV7-9
D: NA
size: few
J: TRBJ1-1
CDR3: CASSLDVGVAFF
DNA: TGTGCCAGCAGCTTAGATGTGGGGGTAGCTTTCTTT

V: TRBV28
D: NA
size: many
J: TRBJ2-3
CDR3: CASGQRDTQYF
DNA: TGTGCCAGCGGACAGCGAGATACGCAGTATTTT

V: TRBV6-1
D: TRBD1
size: many
J: TRBJ2-7
CDR3: CASSATTGFYEQYF
DNA: TGTGCCAGCAGTGCGACGACAGGGTTTTACGAGCAGTACTTC

V: TRBV6-2/TRBV6-3
D: TRBD2
size: NA
J: TRBJ2-4
CDR3: CASSYSGSSGTKNIQYF
DNA: TGTGCCAGCAGTTACTCGGGTTCCAGCGGGACCAAAAACATTCAGTACTTC

V: TRBV27
D: TRBD1
size: many
J: TRBJ2-6
CDR3: CASSSSGTGRRSLTF
DNA: TGTGCCAGCAGTTCGTCCGGGACAGGGAGGAGGAGCCTGACTTTC

V: TRBV28
D: TRBD1
size: NA
J: TRBJ1-2
CDR3: CASSTDRDVGYTF
DNA: TGTGCCAGCAGTACGGACAGGGATGTTGGCTACACCTTC

V: TRBV4-2
D: NA
size: many
J: TRBJ1-5
CDR3: CASNPRLDSNQPQHF
DNA: TGTGCCAGCAATCCCAGGCTGGATAGCAATCAGCCCCAGCATTTT

V: TRBV12-3/TRBV12-4
D: NA
size: many
J: TRBJ2-2
CDR3: CASSYGGELFF
DNA: TGTGCCAGCAGTTACGGCGGGGAGCTGTTTTTT

V: TRBV9
D: TRBD1
size: medium-sized
J: TRBJ1-1
CDR3: CASSPDRGRNTEAFF
DNA: TGTGCCAGCAGCCCAGACAGGGGGAGAAACACTGAAGCTTTCTTT

V: TRBV6-5
D: NA
size: few
J: TRBJ2-2
CDR3: CASSYSGRVTGELFF
DNA: TGTGCCAGCAGTTACTCCGGGAGAGTGACCGGGGAGCTGTTTTTT

V: TRBV11-3
D: NA
size: many
J: TRBJ2-1
CDR3: CASRHLSYNEQFF
DNA: TGTGCCAGTAGACATCTCTCCTACAATGAGCAGTTCTTC

V: TRBV10-2
D: TRBD2
size: many
J: TRBJ2-7
CDR3: CASSELAGYEQYF
DNA: TGCGCCAGCAGTGAACTAGCGGGGTACGAGCAGTACTTC

V: TRBV4-2
D: TRBD1
size: many
J: TRBJ1-5
CDR3: CASSQDGDSRNQPQHF
DNA: TGTGCCAGCAGCCAAGATGGGGACAGCCGTAATCAGCCCCAGCATTTT

V: TRBV6-1
D: NA
size: NA
J: TRBJ2-3
CDR3: CASRGGGSETDTQYF
DNA: TGTGCCAGCAGGGGGGGCGGGAGCGAGACAGATACGCAGTATTTT

V: TRBV2
D: TRBD2
size: NA
J: TRBJ2-1
CDR3: CASGASGTGNEQFF
DNA: TGTGCCAGCGGTGCTAGCGGGACCGGGAATGAGCAGTTCTTC

V: TRBV5-1
D: TRBD1
size: many
J: TRBJ2-1
CDR3: CASSLVGGPYNEQFF
DNA: TGCGCCAGCAGCTTAGTAGGGGGCCCCTACAATGAGCAGTTCTTC

V: TRBV29-1
D: NA
size: many
J: TRBJ2-7
CDR3: CSVVGAYEQYF
DNA: TGCAGCGTTGTTGGGGCCTACGAGCAGTACTTC

V: TRBV5-1
D: NA
size: few
J: TRBJ1-1
CDR3: CASSFGQEDTEAFF
DNA: TGCGCCAGCAGCTTTGGGCAGGAAGACACTGAAGCTTTCTTT

V: TRBV7-8
D: NA
size: few
J: TRBJ2-1
CDR3: CASSLFLGPYNEQFF
DNA: TGTGCCAGCAGCTTATTCCTAGGCCCCTACAATGAGCAGTTCTTC

V: TRBV7-2
D: TRBD1
size: many
J: TRBJ1-6
CDR3: CASSTTGGPAYNSPLHF
DNA: TGTGCCAGCAGCACTACAGGGGGTCCGGCCTATAATTCACCCCTCCACTTT

V: TRBV2
D: TRBD2
size: NA
J: TRBJ2-1
CDR3: CASRGTSGNYNEQFF
DNA: TGTGCCAGCAGAGGGACTAGCGGCAACTACAATGAGCAGTTCTTC

V: TRBV11-2
D: NA
size: many
J: TRBJ2-5
CDR3: CASRQDPSQGTQYF
DNA: TGTGCCAGCAGACAAGACCCTTCGCAAGGGACCCAGTACTTC

V: TRBV5-1
D: NA
size: many
J: TRBJ2-3
CDR3: CASSLGGRNTDTQYF
DNA: TGCGCCAGCAGCTTGGGAGGACGGAACACAGATACGCAGTATTTT

V: TRBV2
D: NA
size: medium-sized
J: TRBJ2-7
CDR3: CASSPRDGGAYEQYF
DNA: TGTGCCAGCAGCCCCCGGGACGGGGGAGCCTACGAGCAGTACTTC

V: TRBV28
D: TRBD2
size: many
J: TRBJ2-3
CDR3: CASSHLGLAGETDTQYF
DNA: TGTGCCAGCAGTCATCTGGGACTAGCGGGAGAGACAGATACGCAGTATTTT

V: TRBV14
D: NA
size: NA
J: TRBJ2-1
CDR3: CASSQDLIWAEVANEQFF
DNA: TGTGCCAGCAGCCAAGATCTCATTTGGGCTGAGGTCGCTAATGAGCAGTTCTTC

V: TRBV11-2
D: TRBD2
size: many
J: TRBJ2-2
CDR3: CASSLVAGSTGELFF
DNA: TGTGCCAGCAGCTTAGTAGCGGGAAGTACCGGGGAGCTGTTTTTT

V: TRBV18
D: NA
size: many
J: TRBJ1-1
CDR3: CASSPTGQGNTEAFF
DNA: TGTGCCAGCTCACCCACGGGACAAGGGAACACTGAAGCTTTCTTT

V: TRBV6-2/TRBV6-3
D: TRBD2
size: few
J: TRBJ2-1
CDR3: CASTKIAGVDQNEQFF
DNA: TGTGCCAGCACAAAGATAGCGGGAGTCGACCAAAATGAGCAGTTCTTC

V: TRBV2
D: NA
size: many
J: TRBJ1-1
CDR3: CASSVVAEAFF
DNA: TGTGCCAGCAGTGTGGTGGCGGAAGCTTTCTTT

V: TRBV7-9
D: NA
size: many
J: TRBJ2-1
CDR3: CASSLVGNSYNEQFF
DNA: TGTGCCAGCAGCTTAGTAGGGAACTCCTACAATGAGCAGTTCTTC

V: TRBV13
D: TRBD1
size: few
J: TRBJ2-2
CDR3: CASSSEGTGGAGELFF
DNA: TGTGCCAGCAGCTCAGAAGGGACAGGGGGCGCAGGGGAGCTGTTTTTT

V: TRBV18
D: NA
size: many
J: TRBJ2-7
CDR3: CASSPFQGSTWNEQYF
DNA: TGTGCCAGCTCACCTTTCCAGGGAAGCACATGGAACGAGCAGTACTTC

V: TRBV19
D: TRBD2
size: many
J: TRBJ2-6
CDR3: CASSLYSGTSGSSGANVLTF
DNA: TGTGCCAGTAGTCTCTATTCCGGGACTAGCGGGAGCTCTGGGGCCAACGTCCTGACTTTC

V: TRBV6-2/TRBV6-3
D: NA
size: many
J: TRBJ2-7
CDR3: CASSLQHSYEQYF
DNA: TGTGCCAGCAGCCTACAGCACTCCTACGAGCAGTACTTC

V: TRBV28
D: NA
size: many
J: TRBJ1-1
CDR3: CASSPTGLGDAEAFF
DNA: TGTGCCAGCAGCCCCACAGGGTTAGGGGACGCTGAAGCTTTCTTT

V: TRBV12-3/TRBV12-4
D: TRBD1
size: few
J: TRBJ1-5
CDR3: CASRDRGFQPQHF
DNA: TGTGCCAGCCGGGACAGGGGGTTTCAGCCCCAGCATTTT

V: TRBV29-1
D: NA
size: many
J: TRBJ2-1
CDR3: CSVELLGSYNEQFF
DNA: TGCAGCGTTGAGTTACTAGGCTCCTACAATGAGCAGTTCTTC

V: TRBV21-1
D: NA
size: many
J: TRBJ2-5
CDR3: CASVRGNRETQYF
DNA: TGTGCCAGCGTCAGGGGGAACCGAGAGACCCAGTACTTC

V: TRBV7-2
D: NA
size: many
J: TRBJ1-5
CDR3: CASSLDRNQPQHF
DNA: TGTGCCAGCAGCTTAGACAGGAATCAGCCCCAGCATTTT

V: TRBV7-9
D: NA
size: many
J: TRBJ2-1
CDR3: CASSLAGPLSGTNNEQFF
DNA: TGTGCCAGCAGCTTAGCAGGGCCCTTAAGCGGGACAAACAATGAGCAGTTCTTC

V: TRBV28
D: NA
size: many
J: TRBJ2-7
CDR3: CASSFEGAEQYF
DNA: TGTGCCAGCAGTTTCGAAGGGGCCGAGCAGTACTTC

V: TRBV14
D: NA
size: few
J: TRBJ2-6
CDR3: CASSTWTVGVLTF
DNA: TGTGCCAGCAGCACCTGGACCGTGGGCGTCCTGACTTTC

V: TRBV15
D: NA
size: few
J: TRBJ2-6
CDR3: CATSRRTAGANVLTF
DNA: TGTGCCACCAGCCGTCGGACAGCTGGGGCCAACGTCCTGACTTTC

V: TRBV13
D: TRBD2
size: many
J: TRBJ2-5
CDR3: CASSSLRERESRETQYF
DNA: TGTGCCAGCAGCTCCTTGAGGGAGCGGGAGTCGAGGGAGACCCAGTACTTC

V: TRBV7-2
D: NA
size: many
J: TRBJ1-3
CDR3: CASRPNPLGGNTIYF
DNA: TGTGCCAGCAGACCAAACCCATTAGGCGGAAACACCATATATTTT

V: TRBV5-1
D: TRBD2
size: NA
J: TRBJ2-1
CDR3: CASSRMPPGLATAASYNEQFF
DNA: TGCGCCAGCAGCAGAATGCCACCGGGACTAGCGACTGCAGCCTCCTACAATGAGCAGTTCTTC